A selection of T cell receptor beta chains follows, all from one sample in a study of T cell responses to AZD1222 COVID-19 vaccine. Using immunoSEQ multiplex PCR, the repertoire was profiled, and TCRdb retains in-frame clones only, with some absent. This table holds about 97,000 clones, about nine tenths found once. The material was peripheral blood, obtained on day 0 of AZD1222 vaccination. Every receptor here comes from an adult in good health. The CDR3 runs from the conserved cysteine through the conserved F or W. The D gene is left open where the match is weak. Only part of the rows carry a size: once, few, many, or a class if the clone is expanded.

>TRBV21-1|.|.|TRBJ1-5
TGTGCCAGCAGCAGCCGGGACAGGGGGCTTGGCAATCAGCCCCAGCATTTT
CASSSRDRGLGNQPQHF
>TRBV5-1|.|.|TRBJ2-7
TGCGCCAGCAGCCTCGCTCCAGACCCCGAGGGCGAGCAGTACTTC
CASSLAPDPEGEQYF
>TRBV7-2|.|.|TRBJ1-4
TGTGCCAGCAGCTTGGTCAGGGGTGGTGAAAAACTGTTTTTT
CASSLVRGGEKLFF
>TRBV7-2|.|TRBD1|TRBJ1-2
TGTGCCAGCAGCTCCCAGGGACAGGGGTATGGCTACACCTTC
CASSSQGQGYGYTF
>TRBV7-3|.|.|TRBJ1-1
TGTGCCAGCAGCCCGGGACTCCTGAACACTGAAGCTTTCTTT
CASSPGLLNTEAFF
>TRBV6-1|.|.|TRBJ2-7
TGTGCCAGCAGTGAAAAGAAGGGGGGCGCGGCAAGCTACGAGCAGTACTTC
CASSEKKGGAASYEQYF
>TRBV28|once|.|TRBJ1-5
TGTGCCAGCAGCCCTCCCCGGCAGGGTGTTGGTCAGCCCCAGCATTTT
CASSPPRQGVGQPQHF
>TRBV6-2/TRBV6-3|.|TRBD1|TRBJ1-6
TGTGCCAGCAGTTACGAGCACAGGGGCGGGGATTCACCCCTCCACTTT
CASSYEHRGGDSPLHF
>TRBV2|.|TRBD1|TRBJ1-1
TGTGCCAGCAGTAGCGAATCAGGGGGCACTGAAGCTTTCTTT
CASSSESGGTEAFF
>TRBV10-3|.|TRBD2|TRBJ2-3
TGTGCCACGACCTTACTAGCGGGGGAAGTAGATACGCAGTATTTT
CATTLLAGEVDTQYF
>TRBV18|.|TRBD2|TRBJ2-7
TGTGCCAGCTCAACCCTATTTACTAGCGGGGGCCCAAACGAGCAGTACTTC
CASSTLFTSGGPNEQYF
>TRBV19|.|.|TRBJ2-7
TGTGCCAGTAGTGTAGGGGGTCATTTCTACGAGCAGTACTTC
CASSVGGHFYEQYF
>TRBV10-3|.|TRBD1|TRBJ1-1
TGTGCCATCAGTGACTCCGGGACAGGCGAAGCTTTCTTT
CAISDSGTGEAFF
>TRBV2|.|TRBD2|TRBJ2-1
TGTGCCAGCAGAGTCGATTCCGGGACTAGCGGCTACAATGAGCAGTTCTTC
CASRVDSGTSGYNEQFF
>TRBV28|.|TRBD2|TRBJ2-1
TGTGCCAGCAGTTTATTAGAAAATAGCGGGGAGGCGTATCAGGAGCAGTTCTTC
CASSLLENSGEAYQEQFF
>TRBV24-1|.|.|TRBJ1-2
TGTGCCACCAGTGATTCGGACGGAAACTATGGCTACACCTTC
CATSDSDGNYGYTF
>TRBV16|.|.|TRBJ2-7
TGTGCCAGCAGCCAATCGGGGGCCATCTACGAGCAGTACTTC
CASSQSGAIYEQYF
>TRBV11-1|.|TRBD2|TRBJ2-5
TGTGCCAGCAGCTATCCTAGATTAGCGGGGGCAGAGACCCAGTACTTC
CASSYPRLAGAETQYF
>TRBV3-1/TRBV3-2|once|TRBD2|TRBJ2-2
TGTGCCAGCAGCCAGGCTAGCGGGGGGGCGGCCGGGGAGCTGTTTTTT
CASSQASGGAAGELFF
>TRBV28|.|.|TRBJ1-6
TGTGCCAGCAGTTTGGGGCCTGTGGGGGAGTATAATTCACCCCTCCACTTT
CASSLGPVGEYNSPLHF
>TRBV29-1|.|.|TRBJ1-2
TGCAGCGTTGAAGCCCTACTCGACGGAGTGGGCTACACCTTC
CSVEALLDGVGYTF
>TRBV10-3|.|.|TRBJ2-1
TGTGCCATCAACGAAGCGGCAAGCTCCTACAATGAGCAGTTCTTC
CAINEAASSYNEQFF
>TRBV5-8|.|.|TRBJ2-7
TGTGCCAGCAGCTTTAGTAGTACCTACGAGCAGTACTTC
CASSFSSTYEQYF
>TRBV4-1|once|.|TRBJ2-2
TGCGCCAGCAGCCAAGATAGGACGGACCCGACTTCGAACACCGGGGAGCTGTTTTTT
CASSQDRTDPTSNTGELFF
>TRBV3-1/TRBV3-2|.|.|TRBJ1-2
TGTGCCAGCAGAGGAGGCTATGGCTACACCTTC
CASRGGYGYTF
>TRBV16|.|.|TRBJ1-4
TGTGCCAGCAGCCAATTTGGAGGCGAAAAACTGTTTTTT
CASSQFGGEKLFF
>TRBV2|.|.|TRBJ2-2
TGTGCCAGCAGCTTCATCGCGAACACCGGGGAGCTGTTTTTT
CASSFIANTGELFF
>TRBV11-3|.|TRBD1|TRBJ1-1
TGTGCCAGCAGCTTAGACGGGACAGGGGAGACCGAAGCTTTCTTT
CASSLDGTGETEAFF
>TRBV29-1|.|.|TRBJ1-2
TGCAGCGTTCGCGCGGAGCAAAGAAGAGGCTACACCTTC
CSVRAEQRRGYTF
>TRBV19|.|.|TRBJ1-4
TGTGCCAGTAGTATCAGGGATTCGGCTAATGAAAAACTGTTTTTT
CASSIRDSANEKLFF
>TRBV29-1|.|.|TRBJ2-1
TGCAGCGTTGAGGGTCCGTTCGGTTGGCAGGCGACCTCCTACAATGAGCAGTTCTTC
CSVEGPFGWQATSYNEQFF